Included here is one T cell receptor (beta chain) sequence, with context. Its antigen is still unknown. Per-base qualities were not stored, and no clone one base away is much larger. This sample stems from a study of regulatory T cells in long-lasting Graves disease (dated by TCRdb to 2020 to 2023). Broadly, across the study: In the newly diagnosed Graves' disease group, patients had been taking antithyroid drugs for less than 3 months. Persistent Graves' disease patients were compared with newly diagnosed Graves' disease patients by peripheral blood TCR sequencing and RNA sequencing. The study was registered as a clinical trial and conducted in China. TCR sequencing covered around 13 persistent and about 20 newly diagnosed Graves' disease patients, 33 samples in total. Study-wide findings and limitations: Only the TCR beta chain was sequenced and analyzed. Compared with newly diagnosed patients, persistent Graves' disease patients had lower TCR Shannon entropy and fewer highly expanded clones, which suggests clonal expansion. Only peripheral blood was studied, because thyroid tissue, the primary lesion, was inaccessible. Persistent patients shared more public clonotypes among themselves (more than 2,500) than newly diagnosed patients did (approximately 970). The authors acknowledged the small sample size as a limitation that may reduce accuracy. Preferential use of TRBV28, TRBJ1-2 and TRBJ2-5 was observed in persistent disease, whereas TRBV20-1 and TRBJ2-1 were favored in newly diagnosed disease.

Receptors were amplified or captured by multiplex PCR. Data came from an Illumina HiSeq 4000. TCR beta libraries were built with iRepertoire HTBI primers and Arm-PCR amplification of CDR3 regions. PCR products were gel purified before sequencing. Turning to the authors' computational methods: Across samples, 55 to 80 TRBV and approximately 15 TRBJ segments were identified and used for gene usage analysis of CDR3 amino acid clonotypes. COPE and FqMerger were used to merge the filtered high-quality paired reads into contigs. BLAST was used to align contigs to the IMGT TRBV, TRBD and TRBJ reference genes, and CDR3 was defined following IMGT. Highly expanded clones were defined as clonotypes with a frequency above 0.1%. Shannon entropy served as the measure of repertoire diversity, while the Gini coefficient captured V-J evenness. Clonotypes shared by more than one individual were considered public. TCRdb reprocessing: public reads trimmed at Q25 with fastp, clones called with MiXCR, in-frame beta chains kept. Identical CDR3 protein sequences are pooled into one entry, listed with their most common genes and DNA. TCRdb's processing, not the study's, gives the V and J calls here. The sample records 550,000 to 700,000 distinct CDR3 sequences, roughly 16% of which are singletons. The ten largest clones take up 12% of the sample.

Reading the germline V gene gives CDR1 KGHSH and CDR2 LQKENI. Trimming takes 3 bases from V and 11 bases from J, and the germline ends sit 16 bases apart. The CDR3 spans 13 residues, from the cysteine through the phenylalanine. Here the CDR3 DNA is all that survives: 39 bases in frame from base 1. Interpreted using the paper, the time point label stands for: newly diagnosed GD, antithyroid drugs for less than 3 months. For both TCR sequencing and RNA sequencing, RNA was extracted from PBMCs using TRIzol. The diagnosis of Graves' disease followed American Thyroid Association guidelines. The patients came from an endocrinology department in Xi'an, China. From each patient, approximately 9 milliliters of peripheral blood was collected into an EDTA anticoagulant tube. Ficoll Paque Plus density gradient separation was used to isolate PBMCs, and no further T cell sorting was done. RNA quality was checked with an Agilent 2100 Bioanalyzer and agarose gel, and concentration with a NanoDrop 2000.

This same sample was also taken into another study, of T cells in Graves' hyperthyroidism and ophthalmopathy. From the second report: Graves' hyperthyroidism was defined as stable when no progression to ophthalmopathy occurred over 18 months of follow-up. The hyperthyroidism patients were between 18 and 65 years old and newly diagnosed, with a disease duration of less than 2 months. Exclusion was applied to patients with uncontrolled infections, other autoimmune diseases, pregnancy or lactation. Clinical symptoms, serum thyroxine and TRAb, thyroid ultrasound, and orbital computed tomography formed the basis for the diagnoses. A first-round RT-PCR of the TCR CDR3 used the HTBI primer set with the Qiagen OneStep RT-PCR kit. Most expanded thyroid clonotypes (frequency above 0.001) were also detected in blood, suggesting blood repertoires may reflect thyroid immune responses. Ophthalmopathy was separated from stable hyperthyroidism by a 13 V-J signature model, with 85% to 90% sensitivity and 81% to 83% specificity obtained in cross-validation and 80%/75% obtained in testing. In validation, the model predicted progression to ophthalmopathy a median of 6.5 months before onset, with about 67% sensitivity and more than 72% specificity. TCR V-J signatures able to tell the groups apart were searched for in a discovery cohort of 100 patients, of whom around 43 had Graves' ophthalmopathy and some 60 had stable Graves' hyperthyroidism. Prospective prediction of ophthalmopathy was tested in an independent validation cohort consisting of under 20 hyperthyroidism patients and around 16 patients who later progressed to ophthalmopathy. The approximately 95 discovery patients were divided at random into training and test sets in a 7:3 ratio. In several Graves' hyperthyroidism patients, the study also compared T-cell repertoires from thyroid tissue with T-cell repertoires from blood. Following sampling, methimazole starting at 30 mg daily was given to hyperthyroidism patients, and high-dose intravenous methylprednisolone was given to ophthalmopathy patients. A second multiplex PCR round built the libraries, followed by size selection and purification. Libraries were sequenced paired-end with 100 bp reads on an Illumina HiSeq2000. SOAPnuke was used to process the raw data, throwing out any read that contained adapters or uncalled bases, had a mean Phred below 15, or lacked an exact constant-primer or identifier match. High-quality paired reads were merged with COPE v1.2.5, and unique nucleotide sequences were defined as clonotypes. Clonotypes were aligned to IMGT TRBV, TRBD and TRBJ reference segments using MiTCR v1.1. The analysis included only V-J combinations with a frequency above 0.0001, which together covered more than 99% of the repertoires. The TCS score was defined as F50 (clonal expansion) divided by E x V (chaos), with BLOSUM62-based TCRdist calculated between CDR3 peptides within each V-J. Welch's t-statistics and random forest reduced some 510 V-J features to roughly 13, which were used in a naive Bayes classifier (R e1071). No statistical method was used to fix the sample size in advance, and group allocation was not hidden from the investigators. The paper describes TCR Vbeta CDR3 sequencing of more than 120 peripheral blood samples, made up of around 41 ophthalmopathy patients, around 78 hyperthyroidism patients and around 17 progressor patients.

Sequenced material: peripheral blood mononuclear cells (PBMCs), taken at new diagnosis, from a patient treated with antithyroid drugs. The sequence came from a man aged 18 to 30 with Graves disease. Donor details come from another sample of the same person, matched by shared clones. The V and J segments used are TRBV18 and TRBJ1-1, with TRBD1 tentatively as D gene (5 bases match). Here is the DNA: TGTGCCAGCTCACCGAAACGGGACGAGGCGGCTTTCTTT. The resulting protein is CASSPKRDEAAFF.